This T cell receptor (beta chain) came from a study of cytomegalovirus exposure and HLA in healthy donors. Study as a whole: Prior work identified roughly 120 million unique TCR beta sequences in around 170 million T cells.

This CDR3 contains 16 residues. The V end lost 0 bases, the J end lost 1 base, and 13 bases lay between the germline ends. The germline V gene encodes CDR1 SGDLS and CDR2 YYNGEE. Primers included in the PCR were 60 Vbeta and 13 Jbeta primers. Clones were read by immunoSEQ multiplex PCR, and TCRdb kept only the in-frame ones, dropping some. The sample holds some 150,000 clones; roughly four fifths are singletons and the top ten take 6.5% to 9%. This rearrangement joins TRBV9 to TRBJ1-1; D is undetermined. The sequenced sample was PBMCs. The TCR sequence derives from a man aged 30 to 39 in good health and CMV-seronegative. The DNA for the CDR3 is TGTGCCAGCAGCGTAGTATCCCGGGGAGGGAACACTGAAGCTTTCTTT. Translated: CASSVVSRGGNTEAFF. The full variable domain, completed using reference TRBV9 and TRBJ1-1, is DSGVTQTPKHLITATGQRVTLRCSPRSGDLSVYWYQQSLDQGLQFLIQYYNGEERAKGNILERFSAQQFPDLHSELNLSSLELGDSALYFCASSVVSRGGNTEAFFGQGTRLTVV.